Listed below are T cell receptor beta chains from one sample, sequenced in a study of blood T cells in healthy people across ages. Via MiXCR, TCRdb re-called the 5' RACE reads, giving one row per CDR3 protein. The sample has 650,000 to 700,000 distinct CDR3 sequences; roughly half are singletons. The sample consisted of blood. These receptors all come from a woman of 80 years or more in good health. CDR3s include the opening cysteine and the closing phenylalanine or tryptophan. D genes are given only for firm matches. Expanded clones get a size class; other rows say once, few or many, or leave the size out.

D: .; V: TRBV3-1; size: many; J: TRBJ2-1; CDR3: CASSRGDSSNEQFF; DNA: TGTGCCAGCAGCCGGGGCGATTCGAGCAATGAGCAGTTCTTC
D: .; V: TRBV12-3/TRBV12-4; size: .; J: TRBJ2-3; CDR3: CASSLGDGTQYF; DNA: TGTGCCAGCAGTCTAGGCGATGGTACGCAGTATTTT
D: TRBD1; V: TRBV5-1; size: few; J: TRBJ2-3; CDR3: CASSTGQVRGDTQYF; DNA: TGCGCCAGCAGCACCGGACAGGTCCGCGGAGATACGCAGTATTTT
D: .; V: TRBV15; size: .; J: TRBJ2-3; CDR3: CATSREGGTGTQYF; DNA: TGTGCCACCAGCAGAGAGGGCGGGACGGGTACGCAGTATTTT
D: TRBD1; V: TRBV12-3/TRBV12-4; size: .; J: TRBJ2-7; CDR3: CASSVGQGLEQYF; DNA: TGTGCCAGCAGTGTCGGACAGGGGCTCGAGCAGTACTTC
D: TRBD1; V: TRBV20-1; size: many; J: TRBJ2-5; CDR3: CSASGDSQETQYF; DNA: TGCAGTGCCTCCGGGGACAGCCAAGAGACCCAGTACTTC
D: .; V: TRBV10-3; size: .; J: TRBJ2-3; CDR3: CAISEPTAPGETSTDTQYF; DNA: TGTGCCATCAGTGAGCCTACGGCCCCCGGCGAGACTAGCACAGATACGCAGTATTTT
D: .; V: TRBV28; size: few; J: TRBJ1-1; CDR3: CASSSDKVANTEAFF; DNA: TGTGCCAGCAGTTCCGATAAGGTAGCGAACACTGAAGCTTTCTTT
D: TRBD1; V: TRBV5-1; size: few; J: TRBJ2-7; CDR3: CASSLAVRTGDEQYF; DNA: TGCGCCAGCAGCTTGGCCGTTCGGACAGGGGACGAGCAGTACTTC
D: .; V: TRBV7-7; size: .; J: TRBJ2-5; CDR3: CASSLEGTQQETQYF; DNA: TGTGCTAGCAGCTTAGAAGGGACACAGCAAGAGACCCAGTACTTC